The 5 T cell receptor beta chains below all came from one sample that was sequenced in a study of patients and donors after allogeneic stem cell transplantation. Via MiXCR, TCRdb re-called the RT-PCR reads, giving one row per CDR3 protein. The sample has roughly 250,000 distinct CDR3 sequences; 13% to 15% are singletons. Specimen: blood, either unsorted or a sorted T cell fraction (not recorded which). The receptor set was obtained from a human donor who was either an allogeneic HSCT recipient or a stem cell or donor lymphocyte infusion donor (not recorded which). It is not recorded whose cells these are; they may come from a transplant donor.

The chain joins TRBV2 to TRBJ1-6; no reliable D call. Trimming removed 1 base from V and 7 bases from J, with 11 bases in between. The CDR3 spans 15 residues. CDR1 is SNHLY, CDR2 FYNNEI, per germline. The CDR3 region has the DNA TGTGCCAGCAGTGAAGTAAGGCTCCCCAATTCACCCCTCCACTTT. The encoded protein is CASSEVRLPNSPLHF.

V usage is TRBV5-1 and J usage is TRBJ2-5; D ambiguous. Germline V lookup: CDR1 SGHRS, CDR2 YFSETQ. Trimming shortened V by 1 base and J by 7 bases, and 17 bases separated the two germline ends. The CDR3 totals 15 residues. This CDR3 is CASSLKSQAPGTQYF. The CDR3 DNA is TGCGCCAGCAGCTTGAAAAGCCAGGCCCCCGGGACCCAGTACTTC.

Many counts were recorded for this clonotype. This sequence joins TRBV12-3 or TRBV12-4 and TRBJ1-4, with 10 bases fitting TRBD1. This CDR3 has 15 residues. The V segment lost 5 bases and the J segment 8 bases; nucleotides outside the gene matches: 8. The CDR3 here is CASSPETGGFEKLFF. The DNA for the CDR3 is TGTGCCAGCAGTCCGGAGACAGGGGGCTTCGAAAAACTGTTTTTT.

This clonotype was observed a few times. The DNA for the CDR3 is TGTGCCAGCAGTAAGATCCGGACAGGGGTAGATAACACCATATATTTT. Its protein is CASSKIRTGVDNTIYF. The chain has TRBV12-3 or TRBV12-4 and TRBJ1-3; 9 bases align to TRBD1. The V segment lost 5 bases and the J segment 7 bases; nucleotides outside the gene matches: 12. This CDR3 is built from 16 residues.

This clonotype showed up just a few times. This chain links TRBV5-6 with TRBJ2-5; D unresolved. The CDR3 totals 13 residues. Trimming pared 4 bases from V and 5 bases from J, leaving 12 bases between. Germline V gene sequence: CDR1 SGHDT, CDR2 YYEEEE. The CDR3 here is CASSPKGLETQYF. Written as DNA, the CDR3 is TGTGCCAGCAGCCCTAAGGGCTTGGAGACCCAGTACTTC.